The 25 T cell receptor beta chains below all came from one sample that was sequenced in a study of CD8+ T cells in alopecia areata. As for treatment: oral pan-JAK inhibitor, 5-10 mg twice daily. Following extraction, RNA underwent reverse transcription to cDNA, which served as the sequencing template. Repertoires were generated with immunoSEQ multiplex PCR, while TCRdb's copy carries only in-frame clones and drops some. The sample holds over 150,000 clones, 60% to 70% seen once. The sequences come from CD4+ T cells sorted from blood, collected at week 4, from a patient treated with tofacitinib. The origin of the receptors is a human donor with alopecia areata.

This clone has just one count. CDR3 in amino acids: CAAEVAGTYNEQFF. The CDR3, as DNA: TGTGCGGCTGAGGTAGCGGGGACCTACAATGAGCAGTTCTTC. This chain connects TRBV30 to TRBJ2-1, with 8 bases fitting TRBD2. Per the germline V gene, CDR1 is GTSNPN and CDR2 is SVGIG (reference sequence). This CDR3 comprises 14 residues.

This clone has just a few counts. V gene TRBV5-1 combines with J gene TRBJ1-1; 9 bases fit TRBD1. Germline CDR1 is SGHRS and CDR2 is YFSETQ. This CDR3 spans 15 amino acids. With V trimmed by 3 bases and J by 1 base, 4 bases remained unmatched. The CDR3 is CASSWGTGTNTEAFF. The CDR3 DNA follows: TGCGCCAGCAGCTGGGGGACAGGGACGAACACTGAAGCTTTCTTT.

A few counts support this clone. The chain uses TRBV5-1 and TRBJ2-3, with 8 positions matching TRBD2. J gave up 3 bases and V 4 bases, and 10 bases lay outside the gene matches. Germline assignment: CDR1 SGHRS and CDR2 YFSETQ. The CDR3 extends over 16 amino acids. The CDR3 loop is CASSLRGAGVTDTQYF. The CDR3 DNA sequence: TGCGCCAGCAGCCTCCGGGGAGCGGGGGTAACAGATACGCAGTATTTT.

This clone appeared a single time. The rearrangement uses TRBV29-1 and TRBJ2-2, with 8 positions matching TRBD2. V lost 4 bases to trimming and J lost 1 base; unmatched junction nucleotides: 5. The CDR3 sequence is 15 residues long. Germline V gives CDR1 SQVTM, CDR2 ANQGSEA. The CDR3 loop reads CSVGLAGGNTGELFF. CDR3 in DNA: TGCAGCGTTGGTCTTGCGGGGGGGAACACCGGGGAGCTGTTTTTT.

The genes are TRBV2 and TRBJ2-1; D not certain. Germline CDR1 reads SNHLY; CDR2 reads FYNNEI. The CDR3 is 15 amino acids. Trimming left V 3 bases short and J 0 bases short, with 9 bases between. In nucleotides, the CDR3 is TGTGCCAGCAGTGACCGGACCAGCTCCTACAATGAGCAGTTCTTC. Amino acids: CASSDRTSSYNEQFF.

The chain uses TRBV6-5 and TRBJ1-1, with 7 bases lining up with TRBD1. V trimming: 7 bases; J trimming: 0 bases; junction bases outside the gene matches: 5. CDR1 is MNHEY, CDR2 SVGAGI, per germline. There are 14 residues in the CDR3. CDR3 in amino acids: CASKGQLLNTEAFF. The CDR3 DNA reads TGTGCCAGCAAGGGACAGCTCCTGAACACTGAAGCTTTCTTT.

CDR3 nucleotide sequence: TGTGCCAGCAGCATGGACGGTCCTAACACTGAAGCTTTCTTT. As protein: CASSMDGPNTEAFF. This chain connects TRBV5-6 to TRBJ1-1, with D uncertain. There are 14 residues in the CDR3. The germline gives CDR1 SGHDT, CDR2 YYEEEE. Trimming took 4 bases from V and 2 from J, leaving 12 bases between them.

The rearrangement joins TRBV5-1 to TRBJ1-2; D possibly corresponds to TRBD1 (6 bases). Trimming took 0 bases from V and 6 from J, leaving 9 bases between them. Germline V lookup: CDR1 SGHRS, CDR2 YFSETQ. This CDR3 contains 13 residues. The CDR3 DNA is TGCGCCAGCAGCTTGGGGACAGAAGATGGCTACACCTTC. This sequence encodes CASSLGTEDGYTF.

The V and J genes are TRBV2 and TRBJ2-1; perhaps D is TRBD1 or TRBD2 (5 bases each). Trimming shortened V by 6 bases and J by 5 bases, and 17 bases separated the two germline ends. This CDR3 contains 15 residues. The germline CDR1 and CDR2 sequences are SNHLY and FYNNEI. The CDR3 sequence is CASSLAGWGNNEQFF. CDR3 DNA sequence: TGTGCCAGCAGCCTTGCAGGGTGGGGGAACAATGAGCAGTTCTTC.

This clone was seen a single time. The chain links TRBV7-6 to TRBJ2-3; the match to TRBD1 covers 9 bases. The CDR3 totals 14 residues. V shed 5 bases and J 4 bases; nucleotides not matched to a gene: 4. From germline, CDR1 is SGHVS and CDR2 FNYEAQ. The DNA of the CDR3 is TGTGCCAGCAGCCCTCGGGACAGGGCAGATACGCAGTATTTT. Amino acids: CASSPRDRADTQYF.

This clone was counted a few times. The chain couples TRBV14 to TRBJ2-4, with D possibly being TRBD1 (5 bases). CDR1 is SGHDN, CDR2 FVKESK, per germline. CDR3 size: 12 residues. Trimming took off 5 bases at V and 5 bases at J, with 7 bases between the two ends. The CDR3 spells CASSKQENIQYF. DNA of the CDR3: TGTGCCAGCAGCAAACAGGAAAACATTCAGTACTTC. The full variable domain, in which reference TRBV14 and TRBJ2-4 provide the parts outside the CDR3, is EAGVTQFPSHSVIEKGQTVTLRCDPISGHDNLYWYRRVMGKEIKFLLHFVKESKQDESGMPNNRFLAERTGGTYSTLKVQPAELEDSGVYFCASSKQENIQYFGAGTRLSVL.

The J gene is TRBJ2-5, the V gene TRBV5-1; 8 nucleotides agree with TRBD1. Germline values: CDR1 SGHRS, CDR2 YFSETQ. V was pared by 3 bases and J by 1 base, with 5 bases of the junction left unmatched. The CDR3 has 15 amino acids. CDR3 nucleotides: TGCGCCAGCAGCTCGACGGGACAGGTCCAAGAGACCCAGTACTTC. Its protein product is CASSSTGQVQETQYF.

The J gene is TRBJ2-2, the V gene TRBV30; D possibly corresponds to TRBD1 (6 bases). With 3 bases removed from V and 8 bases from J, the gap between germline ends came to 19 bases. Germline V gives CDR1 GTSNPN, CDR2 SVGIG (reference sequence). The CDR3 is 15 residues long. CDR3 sequence: CAWREGSFDRGELFF. The CDR3 DNA sequence: TGTGCCTGGAGAGAGGGGAGCTTCGACAGGGGGGAGCTGTTTTTT.

The chain links TRBV30 to TRBJ2-5; TRBD1 matches 9 bases. The CDR3 loop spans 15 amino acids. Germline V lookup: CDR1 GTSNPN, CDR2 SVGIG (reference sequence). The V gene end was trimmed by 1 base and the J gene end by 5 bases; junction bases not matched to a gene: 8. The DNA for the CDR3 is TGTGCCTGGAGTGAGGACAGGGGATCCTTGGAGACCCAGTACTTC. It translates to CAWSEDRGSLETQYF.

The chain recombines TRBV15 with TRBJ2-5; no clear D gene. Germline values: CDR1 LNHNV, CDR2 YYDKDF (reference sequence). This CDR3 region has 15 residues. The V end was cut by 0 bases, the J end by 5 bases, with 13 bases between. CDR3 amino acids: CATSRDLWVGETQYF. The CDR3 DNA is TGTGCCACCAGCAGAGATCTTTGGGTTGGGGAGACCCAGTACTTC.

In regard to this clone: Other nucleotide sequences in the sample specify the same CDR3. CDR3 in DNA: TGCAGCGCTCAACAGGGAGTAGGCACTGAAGCTTTCTTT. Translation: CSAQQGVGTEAFF. The rearrangement joins TRBV29-1 to TRBJ1-1; possible D gene TRBD1, 6 bases. Per the germline V gene, CDR1 is SQVTM and CDR2 is ANQGSEA. The CDR3 sequence is 13 residues long. The V end lost 7 bases, the J end lost 4 bases, and 16 bases lay between the germline ends.

The chain employs TRBV7-9 and TRBJ2-3; a possible D gene is TRBD2 (5 bases). Looked up from germline, CDR1 is SEHNR and CDR2 is FQNEAQ (reference sequence). The V gene lost 6 bases and the J gene lost 5 bases, with 15 bases spanning the gap. The CDR3 spans 14 residues. As DNA, the CDR3 is TGTGCCAGCAGTCCTACTAGTGGGGTAGATACGCAGTATTTT. This gives the protein CASSPTSGVDTQYF.

The rearrangement links TRBV7-9 to TRBJ1-5, with 7 bases lining up with TRBD1. CDR1 is SEHNR and CDR2 is FQNEAQ in the germline V gene (reference sequence). V was pared by 5 bases and J by 2 bases, with 18 bases of the junction left unmatched. The CDR3 has 19 residues. CDR3 nucleotides: TGTGCCAGCAGCCCCAGACAGGGTTCGGGTATATACGGCAATCAGCCCCAGCATTTT. Translated: CASSPRQGSGIYGNQPQHF.

The CDR3 nucleotides are TGTGCCAGCAGAAAAGCGGGGGGCGGCGAGCAGTACTTC. This encodes CASRKAGGGEQYF. The rearrangement joins TRBV6-1 to TRBJ2-7; 9 nucleotides line up with TRBD2. J was trimmed by 6 bases and V by 6 bases; bases with no gene match: 6. From germline, CDR1 is MNHNS and CDR2 SASEGT. CDR3 size: 13 residues.

CDR3 nucleotides: TGCGCCAGCAGCCTCGACCTGAGCTCCTACAATGAGCAGTTCTTC. Amino acids: CASSLDLSSYNEQFF. V and J are TRBV5-1 and TRBJ2-1; no clear D. Germline-derived CDR1 and CDR2 are SGHRS and YFSETQ. With 4 bases removed from V and 0 bases from J, the gap between germline ends came to 11 bases. This CDR3 comprises 15 residues.

The J gene is TRBJ2-7, the V gene TRBV27, with D perhaps given as TRBD1 or TRBD2 (6 bases each). Germline values: CDR1 MNHEY, CDR2 SMNVEV (reference sequence). The CDR3 runs 15 residues. The V end lost 0 bases, the J end lost 3 bases, and 12 bases lay between the germline ends. This chain's CDR3 is CASSLSWGAHYEQYF. CDR3 bases: TGTGCCAGCAGTTTATCCTGGGGGGCTCACTACGAGCAGTACTTC.

The chain carries TRBV5-1 and TRBJ2-1; D is unclear. Germline values: CDR1 SGHRS, CDR2 YFSETQ. The V gene lost 0 bases and the J gene lost 0 bases, with 7 bases spanning the gap. The CDR3 consists of 15 residues. This CDR3 reads CASSLEPYSYNEQFF. The CDR3 DNA is TGCGCCAGCAGCTTGGAGCCTTACTCCTACAATGAGCAGTTCTTC.

The CDR3 DNA follows: TGTGCCAGCGCTCGGGACCAAGAGACCCAGTACTTC. Amino acid sequence: CASARDQETQYF. The chain recombines TRBV2 with TRBJ2-5; D ambiguous. Germline assignment: CDR1 SNHLY and CDR2 FYNNEI. V dropped 8 bases and J dropped 0 bases, with 7 bases sitting between them. CDR3 length: 12 residues.

The chain joins TRBV29-1 to TRBJ1-1; D is uncertain. The CDR3 contains 11 residues. V lost 8 bases and J 2 bases, leaving 9 bases between the germline ends. Germline CDR1 reads SQVTM; CDR2 reads ANQGSEA. CDR3 sequence (DNA): TGCAGCTTAAGGGATAACACTGAAGCTTTCTTT. It is translated as CSLRDNTEAFF.

This clone came up a few times. This chain links TRBV29-1 with TRBJ2-5; D call uncertain. V dropped 7 bases and J dropped 4 bases, with 10 bases sitting between them. Per the germline V gene, CDR1 is SQVTM and CDR2 is ANQGSEA. The CDR3 loop spans 11 amino acids. The CDR3 is CSASLGETQYF. In nucleotides, the CDR3 is TGCAGCGCCAGCCTTGGAGAGACCCAGTACTTC.